The present TCR beta chain was sequenced within a study of blood T cell repertoires in COVID-19. Across the whole study: Acute-phase and convalescent COVID-19 samples originated in the United States, Italy and Spain. Sources were T cells, B-cell-depleted T cells, or PBMCs; the material itself was cDNA or gDNA.

How the authors handled the data: The authors estimated nucleated cell counts from reference gene primer amplification. Method: immunoSEQ multiplex PCR; TCRdb's copy keeps in-frame clones and lacks some. That table supplies the V and J calls and clone size; D and trimming were determined from the DNA. In the table there are about 190,000 clones, 80% of which are singletons. V was trimmed by 0 bases and J by 8 bases, leaving 7 bases between them. Per the germline V gene, CDR1 is MGHRA and CDR2 is YSYEKL. The CDR3 consists of 12 residues. This TCR derives from a man between 60 and 75 years old with acute or convalescent COVID-19. The V call is TRBV4-1, the J call TRBJ1-2; no firm D call. Sequenced input: peripheral blood. CDR3 sequence: CASSQEAWGYTF. CDR3 in DNA: TGCGCCAGCAGCCAAGAAGCGTGGGGCTACACCTTC.